This TCR beta chain was retrieved from a study of cytomegalovirus exposure and HLA in healthy donors. At the level of the study: The roughly 130 validation repertoires used the same platform as the 550 to 800 first-cohort repertoires (as reported by a later analysis).

Whole-study results and caveats: Many donors shared some public TCRs, even though most TCR sequences were rare. Researchers catalogued 150 or so TCR beta chains as cytomegalovirus-associated.

With respect to this clone: The antigen remains unidentified.

The data were produced by immunoSEQ multiplex PCR, yet TCRdb's version contains in-frame clones alone and is incomplete. The sample contains about 160,000 clones, about 96% of which appear only once. This receptor was obtained from a woman under 30 in good health and CMV-seronegative. The sample was PBMCs.

The CDR3 protein is CASSLTGGYQETQYF. CDR3 nucleotide sequence: TGTGCCAGCAGCCTGACAGGGGGCTACCAAGAGACCCAGTACTTC. The chain employs TRBV7-8 and TRBJ2-5; the match to TRBD1 covers 10 bases. Germline trimming cut 5 bases from V and 0 bases from J; bases unmatched to any gene: 3. Germline V gene data show CDR1 as SGHVS and CDR2 as FQNEAQ. The CDR3 loop spans 15 amino acids.